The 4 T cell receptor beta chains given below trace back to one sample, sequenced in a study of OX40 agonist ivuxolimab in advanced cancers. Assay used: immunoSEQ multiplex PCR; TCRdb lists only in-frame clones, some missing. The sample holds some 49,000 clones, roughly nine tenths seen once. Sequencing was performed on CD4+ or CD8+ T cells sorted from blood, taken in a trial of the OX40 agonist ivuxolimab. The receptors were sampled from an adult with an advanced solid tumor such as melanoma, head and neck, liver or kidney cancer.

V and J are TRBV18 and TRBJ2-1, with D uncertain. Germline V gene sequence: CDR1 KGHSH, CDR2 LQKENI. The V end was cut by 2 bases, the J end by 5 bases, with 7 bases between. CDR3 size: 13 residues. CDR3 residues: CASSPSSNNEQFF. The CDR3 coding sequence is TGTGCCAGCTCACCATCCAGCAACAATGAGCAGTTCTTC.

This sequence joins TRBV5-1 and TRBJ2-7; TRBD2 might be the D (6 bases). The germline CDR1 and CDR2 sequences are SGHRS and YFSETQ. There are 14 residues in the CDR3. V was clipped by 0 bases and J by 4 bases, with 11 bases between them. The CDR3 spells CASSLEGRQYEQYF. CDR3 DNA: TGCGCCAGCAGCTTGGAGGGGAGGCAGTACGAGCAGTACTTC.

This chain's CDR3 is CASSPGGFNEKLFF. The CDR3 bases are TGCGCCAGCTCTCCGGGAGGGTTCAATGAAAAACTGTTTTTT. This chain joins TRBV5-1 and TRBJ1-4; D remains unclear. The CDR3 covers 14 residues. The germline V and J ends were trimmed by 7 bases and 5 bases, with 15 bases remaining between them. The germline V gene encodes CDR1 SGHRS and CDR2 YFSETQ.

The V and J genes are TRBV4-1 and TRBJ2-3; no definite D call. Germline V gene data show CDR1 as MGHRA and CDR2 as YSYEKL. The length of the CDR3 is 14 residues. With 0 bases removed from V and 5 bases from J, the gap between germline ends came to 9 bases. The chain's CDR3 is CASSQDPDGDTQYF. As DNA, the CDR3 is TGCGCCAGCAGCCAAGATCCCGATGGAGATACGCAGTATTTT.